A selection of T cell receptor beta chains follows, all from one sample in a study of human T cells and chemical hapten exposure. Each CDR3 protein gets one entry after TCRdb re-called the RACE reads with MiXCR. The sample lists around 100,000 distinct CDR3 sequences, roughly a tenth occurring once. This specimen consisted of whole blood, obtained in connection with sensitization to the hapten diphenylcyclopropenone (DPC). All receptors derive from a woman aged 55-70 years with alopecia areata. Some clones in this sample may be carry-over from other donors' samples. Both conserved end residues are part of each CDR3. D genes are given only for firm matches. Only part of the rows carry a size: once, few, many, or a class if the clone is expanded.

len | d_gene | j_gene | v_gene | abundance | CDR3aa | CDR3nt
16 | . | TRBJ2-6 | TRBV6-5 | . | CASSYSLGTGANVLTF | TGTGCCAGCAGTTACTCGTTAGGTACTGGGGCCAACGTCCTGACTTTC
16 | TRBD2 | TRBJ2-7 | TRBV11-2 | . | CASSLVTGGLTYEQYF | TGTGCCAGCAGCTTAGTGACGGGGGGATTAACCTACGAGCAGTACTTC
14 | . | TRBJ1-1 | TRBV12-3/TRBV12-4 | many | CASSFQGPNTEAFF | TGTGCCAGCAGTTTCCAGGGCCCGAACACTGAAGCTTTCTTT
11 | . | TRBJ2-5 | TRBV7-9 | many | CASSSGETQYF | TGTGCCAGCAGCTCGGGGGAGACCCAGTACTTC
14 | . | TRBJ2-5 | TRBV12-3/TRBV12-4 | . | CASSIGAGSETQYF | TGTGCCAGCTCCATCGGGGCAGGGTCGGAGACCCAGTACTTC
15 | . | TRBJ2-7 | TRBV2 | . | CASSERRGGSYEQYF | TGTGCCAGCAGTGAAAGGAGGGGGGGTTCCTACGAGCAGTACTTC
14 | TRBD2 | TRBJ2-7 | TRBV20-1 | many | CSAVPAGITYEQYF | TGCAGTGCTGTCCCAGCGGGGATCACATACGAGCAGTACTTC
17 | TRBD1 | TRBJ2-1 | TRBV7-9 | few | CASSQPFGQGDTMGQFF | TGTGCCAGCAGCCAACCTTTTGGACAGGGGGATACGATGGGGCAGTTCTTC
14 | TRBD1 | TRBJ2-7 | TRBV10-2 | many | CASTRGQGSYEQYF | TGCGCCAGTACCCGGGGACAGGGTTCCTACGAGCAGTACTTC
20 | TRBD2 | TRBJ2-2 | TRBV5-1 | many | CASSTRALLAGGPPTGELFF | TGCGCCAGCAGCACCCGGGCGCTCCTAGCGGGGGGCCCACCTACCGGGGAGCTGTTTTTT
16 | TRBD1 | TRBJ1-2 | TRBV20-1 | . | CSVRVHDRGAQDGYTF | TGCAGTGTTAGGGTCCACGACAGGGGAGCTCAGGATGGCTACACCTTC
12 | . | TRBJ2-7 | TRBV3-1 | few | CASSQGPLEQYF | TGTGCCAGCAGCCAAGGCCCGCTCGAGCAGTACTTC
11 | . | TRBJ1-2 | TRBV20-1 | many | CSATGTYGYTF | TGCAGTGCTACAGGGACTTATGGCTACACCTTC
16 | . | TRBJ1-1 | TRBV5-1 | many | CASSLGGAVLNTEAFF | TGCGCCAGCAGCTTGGGAGGGGCCGTCTTGAACACTGAAGCTTTCTTT
13 | . | TRBJ1-5 | TRBV29-1 | many | CSVGPGSNQPQHF | TGCAGCGTGGGGCCAGGGAGCAATCAGCCCCAGCATTTT
13 | TRBD1 | TRBJ1-1 | TRBV6-1 | many | CASSVTGYTEAFF | TGTGCCAGCAGTGTGACAGGGTACACTGAAGCTTTCTTT
16 | . | TRBJ2-5 | TRBV6-2/TRBV6-3 | . | CASSYLGTVGRETQYF | TGTGCCAGCAGTTACCTAGGGACCGTAGGTCGAGAGACCCAGTACTTC
14 | . | TRBJ2-3 | TRBV7-9 | . | CASSSGRTTDTQYF | TGTGCCAGCAGCTCGGGCCGGACTACAGATACGCAGTATTTT
14 | . | TRBJ2-5 | TRBV3-1 | . | CASSQEGGKQTQYF | TGTGCCAGCAGCCAAGAAGGGGGGAAGCAGACCCAGTACTTC
14 | . | TRBJ1-1 | TRBV10-2 | few | CASRTPTERAEAFF | TGCGCCAGCAGGACCCCGACAGAAAGGGCTGAAGCTTTCTTT
16 | TRBD1 | TRBJ2-7 | TRBV6-1 | . | CASSGLLGTENYEQYF | TGTGCCAGCAGTGGGCTCCTCGGGACAGAAAACTACGAGCAGTACTTC
12 | TRBD2 | TRBJ2-1 | TRBV20-1 | . | CSATSGANEQFF | TGCAGTGCTACTAGCGGCGCCAATGAGCAGTTCTTC
16 | . | TRBJ2-6 | TRBV19 | few | CASSMGVTAGANVLTF | TGTGCCAGTAGTATGGGCGTCACAGCCGGGGCCAACGTCCTGACTTTC
13 | . | TRBJ2-2 | TRBV29-1 | few | CSVSGRFLGELFF | TGCAGCGTTTCAGGGCGTTTTTTAGGGGAGCTGTTTTTT
14 | TRBD1 | TRBJ2-7 | TRBV5-4 | few | CASSFTGGSYEQYF | TGTGCCAGCAGCTTTACAGGGGGCTCCTACGAGCAGTACTTC
12 | . | TRBJ2-7 | TRBV27 | many | CASSSTISEQYF | TGTGCCAGCAGTTCTACGATTAGCGAGCAGTACTTC
14 | TRBD2 | TRBJ2-7 | TRBV7-2 | . | CASTPGLATYEQYF | TGTGCCAGCACCCCGGGACTAGCGACCTACGAGCAGTACTTC
16 | TRBD2 | TRBJ2-1 | TRBV9 | many | CASSVVPGGNYNEQFF | TGTGCCAGCAGCGTCGTGCCGGGGGGAAACTACAATGAGCAGTTCTTC
14 | . | TRBJ1-1 | TRBV7-8 | many | CASSRTGSRTEAFF | TGTGCCAGCAGCCGAACCGGCAGTCGCACTGAAGCTTTCTTT
16 | . | TRBJ1-4 | TRBV19 | many | CASSPWGPTIYEKLFF | TGTGCCAGTAGTCCATGGGGCCCGACGATATATGAAAAACTGTTTTTT
18 | TRBD1 | TRBJ1-3 | TRBV4-1 | many | CASSQDRQGLLSGNTIYF | TGCGCCAGCAGCCAAGATAGACAGGGCTTACTCTCTGGAAACACCATATATTTT
15 | TRBD2 | TRBJ2-3 | TRBV29-1 | . | CSVEGGLGALDTQYF | TGCAGCGTTGAGGGGGGACTAGGGGCTTTGGATACGCAGTATTTT
16 | . | TRBJ1-5 | TRBV3-1 | many | CASSQDLGSPNQPQHF | TGTGCCAGCAGCCAAGATCTTGGTAGCCCCAATCAGCCCCAGCATTTT
14 | . | TRBJ1-1 | TRBV5-4 | . | CASSPADRRTEAFF | TGTGCCAGCAGCCCCGCTGATCGGAGAACTGAAGCTTTCTTT
15 | . | TRBJ2-1 | TRBV27 | many | CASSPTASAYNEQFF | TGTGCCAGCAGTCCCACCGCTAGCGCGTACAATGAGCAGTTCTTC
14 | . | TRBJ2-2 | TRBV5-1 | many | CASSPLAAYGELFF | TGCGCCAGCAGCCCCCTCGCGGCGTACGGGGAGCTGTTTTTT
13 | . | TRBJ2-1 | TRBV2 | many | CASILDSYNEQFF | TGTGCCAGCATATTGGACTCCTACAATGAGCAGTTCTTC
15 | TRBD2 | TRBJ2-1 | TRBV27 | few | CASSLTAGAYNEQFF | TGTGCCAGCAGTTTAACAGCGGGGGCATACAATGAGCAGTTCTTC
15 | . | TRBJ1-5 | TRBV20-1 | . | CSARGEDFSNQPQHF | TGCAGTGCTAGAGGGGAGGATTTTAGCAATCAGCCCCAGCATTTT
15 | . | TRBJ1-1 | TRBV7-9 | few | CASSLDYAYRVEAFF | TGTGCCAGCAGCTTAGACTATGCGTACAGGGTGGAAGCTTTCTTT
15 | TRBD1 | TRBJ2-1 | TRBV5-5 | many | CASSSQGEEWNEQFF | TGTGCCAGCAGCTCACAGGGGGAGGAGTGGAATGAGCAGTTCTTC
17 | TRBD1 | TRBJ2-6 | TRBV6-6 | many | CASSGHRGLPGANVLTF | TGTGCCAGCAGTGGCCACAGGGGGCTTCCTGGGGCCAACGTCCTGACTTTC
14 | . | TRBJ2-7 | TRBV30 | few | CAWSVGGGPYEQYF | TGTGCCTGGAGTGTAGGCGGCGGGCCCTACGAGCAGTACTTC
15 | . | TRBJ1-1 | TRBV7-9 | few | CASSFRGAVLSEAFF | TGTGCCAGCAGCTTTCGGGGGGCTGTACTTTCCGAAGCTTTCTTT
16 | . | TRBJ2-2 | TRBV6-2/TRBV6-3 | . | CASSPFWVVLTGELFF | TGTGCCAGCAGCCCTTTTTGGGTGGTATTGACCGGGGAGCTGTTTTTT
15 | TRBD2 | TRBJ2-5 | TRBV5-4 | few | CASSFRLAGEETQYF | TGTGCCAGCAGCTTCCGACTAGCGGGGGAAGAGACCCAGTACTTC
14 | TRBD2 | TRBJ2-3 | TRBV19 | few | CASSEDGGAGTQYF | TGTGCCAGTAGTGAAGACGGGGGGGCAGGGACGCAGTATTTT
16 | . | TRBJ1-3 | TRBV7-9 | . | CASSLSTGVEGNTIYF | TGTGCCAGCAGCTTAAGTACGGGTGTAGAAGGAAACACCATATATTTT
16 | . | TRBJ2-7 | TRBV6-5 | many | CASSYSSEGAPYEQYF | TGTGCCAGCAGTTACTCGTCGGAGGGGGCGCCCTACGAGCAGTACTTC
14 | . | TRBJ1-1 | TRBV5-5 | . | CASSLQVMNTEAFF | TGTGCCAGCAGCTTACAGGTCATGAACACTGAAGCTTTCTTT
16 | TRBD2 | TRBJ2-5 | TRBV14 | many | CASSQGSGGGQETQYF | TGTGCCAGCAGCCAAGGCAGCGGGGGGGGCCAAGAGACCCAGTACTTC
15 | TRBD1 | TRBJ1-6 | TRBV7-2 | . | CASSSTPGTGALLHF | TGTGCCAGCAGCTCAACCCCCGGGACAGGGGCTCTTCTCCACTTT